Following are 31 T cell receptor beta chains from one sample sequenced in a study of Graves' ophthalmopathy and Graves' hyperthyroidism. Beta-chain TCR CDR3 regions were amplified from RNA transcripts. HTBI primers served in a first-round RT-PCR, which a second-round multiplex PCR followed. One entry per CDR3 protein results from TCRdb running MiXCR on the multiplex PCR reads. This sample has about 220,000 distinct CDR3 sequences; about a fifth occur once, and the top ten carry about 46%. The sequencing input was peripheral blood. The receptors were sampled from a woman aged 50 to 60 with Graves' ophthalmopathy.

This clonotype was seen at least ten times. The chain joins TRBV6-1 to TRBJ2-5; the D gene is possibly TRBD2 (5 bases). V dropped 1 base and J dropped 7 bases, with 10 bases sitting between them. Germline CDR1 reads MNHNS; CDR2 reads SASEGT. The CDR3 length is 13 residues. DNA for the CDR3: TGTGCCAGCAGTGAAGTTAGGGCGGGGACCCAGTACTTC. It encodes CASSEVRAGTQYF.

In its sample, this clonotype was seen many times. DNA for the CDR3: TGTGCCAGCAGTGCCCTGAGAGGTACCGGGGAGCTGTTTTTT. Residues: CASSALRGTGELFF. The chain joins TRBV6-2 or TRBV6-3 to TRBJ2-2; no firm D call. V lost 5 bases and J lost 5, with 12 bases in between. The CDR3 consists of 14 residues. CDR1 is MNHEY, CDR2 SVGEGT, per germline.

This clonotype was seen a handful of times. The CDR3 does not close with the conserved phenylalanine or tryptophan, likely indicating a read error. This chain's CDR3 is CASRGSYEQYL. DNA for the CDR3: TGTGCCAGCAGGGGCTCCTACGAGCAGTACCTC. This chain joins TRBV28 and TRBJ2-7, with D uncertain. CDR1 MDHEN and CDR2 SYDVKM come from the germline V gene. V lost 6 bases and J lost 0, with 3 bases in between. The CDR3 is 11 amino acids.

This clonotype occurred many times. The chain links TRBV27 to TRBJ2-7; TRBD1 might be the D (5 bases). Germline V gene data show CDR1 as MNHEY and CDR2 as SMNVEV (reference sequence). The CDR3 is 14 amino acids. Between the trimmed V and J ends, which lost 6 bases and 4 bases, there was a span of 16 bases. The CDR3 sequence: CASSKKGVSYEQYF. The CDR3 DNA follows: TGTGCCAGCAGCAAAAAAGGGGTTTCGTACGAGCAGTACTTC.

The chain joins TRBV6-2 or TRBV6-3 to TRBJ2-2, with TRBD1 identical over 7 bases. With 7 bases clipped from V and 0 bases from J, the junction kept 5 bases outside the gene matches. CDR1 is MNHEY, CDR2 SVGEGT, per germline. The CDR3 is 15 residues long. The chain's CDR3 is CASNPQGANTGELFF. The CDR3 DNA sequence: TGTGCCAGCAATCCCCAGGGGGCGAACACCGGGGAGCTGTTTTTT.

This clonotype occurred many times. One base away lies a much larger clone, so this may be a sequencing read error. The V gene is TRBV27, the J gene TRBJ1-1; 7 bases agree with TRBD1. The CDR3 sequence is 14 residues long. Germline V lookup: CDR1 MNHEY, CDR2 SMNVEV (reference sequence). V shed 5 bases and J 1 base; nucleotides not matched to a gene: 4. CDR3 protein: CASSRNRGNTEAFF. The CDR3 nucleotides are TGTGCCAGCAGTCGAAACAGGGGGAACACTGAAGCTTTCTTT.

Many counts were recorded for this clonotype. V and J are TRBV4-1 and TRBJ2-7; D perhaps matches TRBD1 (5 bases). Germline V gene data show CDR1 as MGHRA and CDR2 as YSYEKL. V lost 1 base, J lost 2 bases, and 15 bases lay in between. The CDR3 totals 16 residues. CDR3 sequence reads: CASSQVPGSGTYEQYF. CDR3 DNA: TGCGCCAGCAGCCAAGTACCCGGGTCAGGGACCTACGAGCAGTACTTC.

This clonotype was observed at least ten times. The chain is built from TRBV18 and TRBJ1-2; the D gene is possibly TRBD1 (5 bases). Trimming removed 3 bases from V and 0 bases from J, with 8 bases in between. Germline V gene sequence: CDR1 KGHSH, CDR2 LQKENI. CDR3 size: 14 residues. The CDR3 bases are TGTGCCAGCTCACCGGCAGGGACTAACTATGGCTACACCTTC. It translates to CASSPAGTNYGYTF.

This clonotype was counted ten times or more. The rearrangement uses TRBV20-1 and TRBJ2-7; D remains ambiguous. Germline CDR1 reads DFQATT; CDR2 reads SNEGSKA (reference sequence). With 6 bases removed from V and 3 bases from J, the gap between germline ends came to 12 bases. The length of the CDR3 is 12 residues. The CDR3 reads CSAHAGGYEQYF. Here the CDR3 DNA reads TGCAGTGCCCACGCCGGCGGCTACGAGCAGTACTTC.

This clonotype was detected many times. The gene calls are TRBV15 and TRBJ1-2, with D perhaps TRBD1 (6 bases). The germline gives CDR1 LNHNV, CDR2 YYDKDF (reference sequence). CDR3 length: 13 residues. Trimming shortened V by 4 bases and J by 8 bases, and 14 bases separated the two germline ends. The CDR3 loop reads CATSTTGFRGYTF. The CDR3 DNA follows: TGTGCCACCAGCACAACAGGGTTTCGAGGCTACACCTTC. Looking up the rest from reference TRBV15 and TRBJ1-2 gives the full variable domain: DAMVIQNPRYQVTQFGKPVTLSCSQTLNHNVMYWYQQKSSQAPKLLFHYYDKDFNNEADTPDNFQSRRPNTSFCFLDIRSPGLGDTAMYLCATSTTGFRGYTFGSGTRLTVV.

J is TRBJ1-1 and V is TRBV19; 7 bases map to TRBD1. The trim removed 5 bases at V and 2 bases at J, leaving 14 bases unmatched. The CDR3 extends over 17 amino acids. From germline, CDR1 is LNHDA and CDR2 SQIVND (reference sequence). The CDR3 DNA sequence: TGTGCCAGTAGTGCCGGGGACAGCGGAACTTCAAACACTGAAGCTTTCTTT. This gives the protein CASSAGDSGTSNTEAFF. Together with reference TRBV19 and TRBJ1-1, the CDR3 gives the full variable domain: DGGITQSPKYLFRKEGQNVTLSCEQNLNHDAMYWYRQDPGQGLRLIYYSQIVNDFQKGDIAEGYSVSREKKESFPLTVTSAQKNPTAFYLCASSAGDSGTSNTEAFFGQGTRLTVV.

This clonotype was picked up a small number of times. The V gene is TRBV25-1, the J gene TRBJ2-1; D tentatively reads TRBD1 or TRBD2 (5 bases each). V was shortened by 2 bases and J by 12 bases, with 8 bases between the two germline ends. Germline CDR1 is MGHDK and CDR2 is SYGVNS. The CDR3 covers 11 residues. The CDR3 DNA is TGTGCCAGCAGTGAAGGGGACCCGCAGTTCTTC. Protein product: CASSEGDPQFF.

The V and J genes are TRBV12-3 or TRBV12-4 and TRBJ1-1, with a possible D match to TRBD1 (5 bases). The CDR3 has 14 amino acids. With 5 bases removed from V and 0 bases from J, the gap between germline ends came to 10 bases. CDR3 bases: TGTGCCAGCAGTGGGACCGCGGTGAACACTGAAGCTTTCTTT. Amino acids: CASSGTAVNTEAFF.

The chain employs TRBV6-2 or TRBV6-3 and TRBJ2-4, with TRBD2 matching over 7 bases. The CDR3 loop spans 16 amino acids. The germline V gene encodes CDR1 MNHEY and CDR2 SVGEGT. The J segment lost 3 bases and the V segment lost 5 bases, leaving 10 bases of the junction unmatched. CDR3 amino acids: CASSPGGGSGKNIQYF. The DNA of the CDR3 is TGTGCCAGCAGTCCCGGCGGGGGATCCGGCAAAAACATTCAGTACTTC.

This clonotype was detected ten times or more. The chain has TRBV5-1 and TRBJ2-7, with a possible D match to TRBD2 (6 bases). Germline CDR1 SGHRS, CDR2 YFSETQ. CDR3 length equals 16 residues. The ends were cut back, 4 bases at V and 1 base at J, with 18 bases in the middle. Here the CDR3 reads CASSPGTGTLSYEQYF. The CDR3 region has the DNA TGCGCCAGCAGCCCGGGTACGGGGACTCTATCCTACGAGCAGTACTTC.

The sample holds a few counts of this clonotype. V is TRBV12-3 or TRBV12-4 and J is TRBJ2-7, with D tentatively TRBD1 (6 bases). This CDR3 contains 13 residues. Trimming shortened V by 6 bases and J by 2 bases, and 11 bases separated the two germline ends. The CDR3 is CASSRTGTYEQYF. CDR3 sequence (DNA): TGTGCCAGCAGCCGAACAGGGACCTACGAGCAGTACTTC.

This clonotype was counted at least ten times. This chain connects TRBV3-1 to TRBJ1-2, with 7 bases aligning to TRBD1. The germline V gene encodes CDR1 LGHDT and CDR2 YNNKEL (reference sequence). V was pared by 0 bases and J by 8 bases, with 9 bases of the junction left unmatched. The length of the CDR3 is 15 residues. The CDR3 reads CASSQDGLTGLGYTF. CDR3 sequence (DNA): TGTGCCAGCAGCCAAGACGGGCTGACAGGGTTGGGCTACACCTTC.

The rearrangement uses TRBV7-8 and TRBJ2-7; D perhaps matches TRBD1 (5 bases). The length of the CDR3 is 15 residues. V was pared by 5 bases and J by 4 bases, with 18 bases between. CDR1 is SGHVS and CDR2 is FQNEAQ in the germline V gene. CDR3 coding DNA: TGTGCCAGCAGCCCCGGCACGCAGACAGCATACGAGCAGTACTTC. Protein product: CASSPGTQTAYEQYF.

This clonotype has a count of ten or more. The chain carries TRBV29-1 and TRBJ2-5; no clear D. V gave up 4 bases and J gave up 5 bases, with 14 bases separating them. The CDR3 is made up of 13 amino acids. CDR1 and CDR2 from the germline V gene are SQVTM and ANQGSEA. The DNA for the CDR3 is TGCAGCGTTGCGGCTAGGCAATTGGAGACCCAGTACTTC. Its protein is CSVAARQLETQYF. The full variable domain, completed using reference TRBV29-1 and TRBJ2-5, is SAVISQKPSRDICQRGTSLTIQCQVDSQVTMMFWYRQQPGQSLTLIATANQGSEATYESGFVIDKFPISRPNLTFSTLTVSNMSPEDSSIYLCSVAARQLETQYFGPGTRLLVL.

Written as DNA, the CDR3 is TGTGCCAGCAGCCATAGGGGGCAGGTCGACACCGGGGAGCTGTTTTTT. This gives the protein CASSHRGQVDTGELFF. The rearrangement uses TRBV4-2 and TRBJ2-2; TRBD1 matches 7 bases. Germline values: CDR1 LGHNA, CDR2 YNFKEQ. This CDR3 contains 16 residues. The trim removed 3 bases at V and 3 bases at J, leaving 7 bases unmatched.

This clonotype was found many times. This rearrangement joins TRBV15 to TRBJ2-4; tentative D call: TRBD1 (6 bases). CDR3 length: 15 residues. Trimming removed 4 bases at V and 6 bases at J, with 16 bases between. Germline V gives CDR1 LNHNV, CDR2 YYDKDF (reference sequence). The CDR3, as DNA: TGTGCCACCAGCACAAGGACAGAGGGAATAAACATTCAGTACTTC. Protein sequence: CATSTRTEGINIQYF.

This clonotype was picked up a small number of times. The V call is TRBV30, the J call TRBJ2-2; D call uncertain. The ends were cut back, 4 bases at V and 1 base at J, with 7 bases in the middle. CDR3 length equals 13 residues. Germline V gene data show CDR1 as GTSNPN and CDR2 as SVGIG (reference sequence). The CDR3 protein is CAWIKENTGELFF. CDR3 DNA sequence: TGTGCCTGGATTAAAGAGAACACCGGGGAGCTGTTTTTT.

To note about this clonotype: The junction shows a germline mismatch at one end, possibly a read error. The V call is TRBV6-1, the J call TRBJ1-2, with a tentative D call TRBD1 (5 bases). The CDR3 is made up of 16 amino acids. Looked up from germline, CDR1 is MNHNS and CDR2 is SASEGT. Written as DNA, the CDR3 is TGTGCCAGCAGTGGTGGGCTCGTAACAGGAGCTTATGGCTACATCTTC. It translates to CASSGGLVTGAYGYIF.

There are a few counts of this clonotype. This chain links TRBV19 with TRBJ1-1, with D unresolved. Trimming stripped 3 bases from V and 3 bases from J, with 8 bases between. In germline, CDR1 is LNHDA, CDR2 SQIVND (reference sequence). CDR3 size: 13 residues. The CDR3 region has the DNA TGTGCCAGTAGTATGAAGCAGTACACTGAAGCTTTCTTT. Its translation is CASSMKQYTEAFF.

CDR3 amino acids: CASSLEQGRIQETQYF. CDR3 coding DNA: TGTGCCAGCAGCCTGGAGCAGGGTAGGATCCAAGAGACCCAGTACTTC. The chain links TRBV7-2 to TRBJ2-5; maybe TRBD1 (5 bases). The CDR3 has 16 residues. Per germline, CDR1 SGHTA and CDR2 FQGNSA. V lost 5 bases, J lost 1 base, and 17 bases lay in between.

This clonotype was counted many times. The rearrangement uses TRBV7-2 and TRBJ1-2; D may be TRBD1 (6 bases). Germline V CDR1 and CDR2: SGHTA, FQGNSA. The CDR3 length is 13 residues. Trimming left V 7 bases short and J 5 bases short, with 14 bases between. CDR3 DNA: TGTGCCAGCACCAAGGACAGACAGTATGGCTACACCTTC. This gives the protein CASTKDRQYGYTF.

Details on this clonotype: One base away lies a much larger clone, so this may be a sequencing read error. The rearrangement links TRBV4-1 to TRBJ2-7; D is uncertain. Trimming shortened V by 8 bases and J by 2 bases, and 34 bases separated the two germline ends. The CDR3 extends over 20 amino acids. The germline V gene encodes CDR1 MGHRA and CDR2 YSYEKL. DNA of the CDR3: TGCGCCAGCGGCCGCCCTATTGAGCGTGCGATACAATCTCATCCCTACGAGCAGTACTTC. Translated: CASGRPIERAIQSHPYEQYF.

This rearrangement joins TRBV7-9 to TRBJ2-4, with TRBD2 identical over 10 bases. V shed 3 bases and J 5 bases; nucleotides not matched to a gene: 10. From germline, CDR1 is SEHNR and CDR2 FQNEAQ (reference sequence). The CDR3 extends over 17 amino acids. The CDR3, as DNA: TGTGCCAGCAGCTTTCCCGTCTTAGCGGGAGGCCAAAACATTCAGTACTTC. This sequence encodes CASSFPVLAGGQNIQYF.

This clonotype appeared many times. V is TRBV28 and J is TRBJ2-7; D ambiguous. Trimming stripped 5 bases from V and 4 bases from J, with 18 bases between. Germline V gives CDR1 MDHEN, CDR2 SYDVKM. The CDR3 extends over 15 amino acids. Here the CDR3 reads CASSPHERPFYEQYF. DNA of the CDR3: TGTGCCAGCAGTCCGCATGAGAGGCCCTTTTACGAGCAGTACTTC.

This clonotype was detected many times. This chain joins TRBV19 and TRBJ1-5; D may be TRBD1 (6 bases). Looked up from germline, CDR1 is LNHDA and CDR2 is SQIVND (reference sequence). Trimming shortened V by 7 bases and J by 2 bases, and 12 bases separated the two germline ends. CDR3 size: 14 residues. The CDR3 reads CASNFGTRNQPQHF. Written as DNA, the CDR3 is TGTGCCAGTAACTTCGGGACACGCAATCAGCCCCAGCATTTT. Drawing the rest from reference TRBV19 and TRBJ1-5, the complete variable domain is DGGITQSPKYLFRKEGQNVTLSCEQNLNHDAMYWYRQDPGQGLRLIYYSQIVNDFQKGDIAEGYSVSREKKESFPLTVTSAQKNPTAFYLCASNFGTRNQPQHFGDGTRLSIL.

Ten or more counts support this clonotype. The chain recombines TRBV12-3 or TRBV12-4 with TRBJ1-1, with D possibly matching TRBD1 (6 bases). The CDR3 is 14 residues long. V gave up 6 bases and J gave up 1 base, with 12 bases separating them. CDR3: CASRETGQNTEAFF. The CDR3 coding sequence is TGTGCCAGCAGGGAGACAGGTCAGAACACTGAAGCTTTCTTT.